The 13 T cell receptor beta chains given below trace back to one sample, sequenced in a study of blood T cell repertoires in COVID-19. Assay used: immunoSEQ multiplex PCR; TCRdb lists only in-frame clones, some missing. The sample has 200,000 to 250,000 clones, 85% to 90% seen once. Input material: peripheral blood. The origin of the receptors is a man aged 25 to 45 with COVID-19, enrolled during active disease.

The rearrangement joins TRBV5-1 to TRBJ1-2, with a weak D call TRBD1 (5 bases). The germline V gene has CDR1 SGHRS and CDR2 YFSETQ. CDR3 length: 16 amino acids. The V end was cut by 3 bases, the J end by 0 bases, with 15 bases between. CDR3 nucleotides: TGCGCCAGCAGCTGGAAGGTGGACACTTCTAACTATGGCTACACCTTC. The encoded protein is CASSWKVDTSNYGYTF.

This chain uses TRBV5-6 with TRBJ2-3; D is perhaps TRBD2 (6 bases). The CDR3 spans 17 residues. V was cut by 0 bases and J by 4 bases, with 18 bases left in between. CDR1 SGHDT and CDR2 YYEEEE come from the germline V gene. The CDR3 spells CASSLGPGLPAADTQYF. The CDR3 DNA follows: TGTGCCAGCAGCTTGGGTCCCGGACTACCCGCGGCAGATACGCAGTATTTT.

This sequence joins TRBV7-2 and TRBJ2-1, with a possible D match to TRBD2 (6 bases). The CDR3 extends over 15 amino acids. Trimming cost V 5 bases and J 0 bases, with 11 bases left between them. CDR1 is SGHTA and CDR2 is FQGNSA in the germline V gene. CDR3 nucleotides: TGTGCCAGCAGCCCCCTGGGGGGCTCCTACAATGAGCAGTTCTTC. Its protein product is CASSPLGGSYNEQFF.

This chain links TRBV5-4 with TRBJ2-1; TRBD2 agrees at 11 bases. The CDR3 is 17 amino acids. The V gene end was trimmed by 5 bases and the J gene end by 5 bases; junction bases not matched to a gene: 12. From germline, CDR1 is SGHNT and CDR2 YYREEE (reference sequence). The CDR3 DNA is TGTGCCAGCAGGGGGTTTGTCACTAGCGGGAGTCACAATGAGCAGTTCTTC. Its translation is CASRGFVTSGSHNEQFF.

V and J are TRBV19 and TRBJ1-1; 7 bases align to TRBD1. Germline assignment: CDR1 LNHDA and CDR2 SQIVND (reference sequence). V was clipped by 6 bases and J by 4 bases; unmatched bases: 8. The CDR3 is 14 amino acids. The CDR3 sequence: CASRTTGVGTEAFF. The CDR3 nucleotides read TGTGCCAGTAGGACTACAGGGGTGGGCACTGAAGCTTTCTTT.

The V and J genes are TRBV28 and TRBJ1-4; no clear D gene. Germline V gives CDR1 MDHEN, CDR2 SYDVKM. The CDR3 length is 15 residues. V gave up 2 bases and J gave up 2 bases, with 9 bases separating them. CDR3 protein: CASSLSGSTNEKLFF. The CDR3 coding sequence is TGTGCCAGCAGTTTAAGTGGGAGTACTAATGAAAAACTGTTTTTT. Full variable domain (remainder filled in from reference TRBV28 and TRBJ1-4): DVKVTQSSRYLVKRTGEKVFLECVQDMDHENMFWYRQDPGLGLRLIYFSYDVKMKEKGDIPEGYSVSREKKERFSLILESASTNQTSMYLCASSLSGSTNEKLFFGSGTQLSVL.

The V and J genes are TRBV28 and TRBJ1-6; D unresolved. Per the germline V gene, CDR1 is MDHEN and CDR2 is SYDVKM. The length of the CDR3 is 15 residues. V dropped 6 bases and J dropped 0 bases, with 9 bases sitting between them. CDR3 DNA sequence: TGTGCCAGCAGGGACTGGAGCTCCTATAATTCACCCCTCCACTTT. It codes for CASRDWSSYNSPLHF.

This sequence joins TRBV18 and TRBJ2-2; D ambiguous. The CDR3 loop spans 16 amino acids. Trimming removed 5 bases from V and 2 bases from J, with 15 bases in between. Germline lookup yields CDR1 KGHSH and CDR2 LQKENI. The CDR3 is CASSSTLVRNTGELFF. The CDR3, as DNA: TGTGCCAGCTCAAGCACTTTGGTCCGAAACACCGGGGAGCTGTTTTTT.

This chain joins TRBV6-5 and TRBJ1-2; D is undetermined. The ends were cut back, 6 bases at V and 1 base at J, with 12 bases in the middle. CDR1 and CDR2 (germline): MNHEY, SVGAGI. The CDR3 consists of 14 residues. This CDR3 reads CASRPVGSNYGYTF. In nucleotides, the CDR3 is TGTGCCAGCAGACCGGTCGGGAGTAACTATGGCTACACCTTC.

V and J are TRBV5-6 and TRBJ1-2, with 10 nucleotides matching TRBD1. V dropped 4 bases and J dropped 3; count of bases not matched to a gene: 6. The CDR3 extends over 15 amino acids. Germline CDR1 SGHDT, CDR2 YYEEEE. The CDR3 region is CASSPGTGAYYGYTF. The CDR3, as DNA: TGTGCCAGCAGCCCTGGGACAGGGGCTTACTATGGCTACACCTTC. The full variable domain, its missing parts supplied by reference TRBV5-6 and TRBJ1-2, is DAGVTQSPTHLIKTRGQQVTLRCSPKSGHDTVSWYQQALGQGPQFIFQYYEEEERQRGNFPDRFSGHQFPNYSSELNVNALLLGDSALYLCASSPGTGAYYGYTFGSGTRLTVV.

This rearrangement joins TRBV28 to TRBJ1-1; the match to TRBD1 covers 9 bases. The germline gives CDR1 MDHEN, CDR2 SYDVKM. Trimming cost V 6 bases and J 0 bases; bases outside gene matches: 8. The CDR3 loop spans 16 amino acids. The CDR3 loop is CASRPGQGTMNTEAFF. CDR3 DNA sequence: TGTGCCAGCAGGCCGGGACAGGGCACTATGAACACTGAAGCTTTCTTT.

This chain uses TRBV5-8 with TRBJ2-5; 7 bases are a match to TRBD1. CDR1 is SGHTS and CDR2 is YDEGEE in the germline V gene. This CDR3 has 13 residues. The V and J ends lost 5 bases and 5 bases, in that order; junction bases with no gene match: 6. The CDR3 DNA sequence: TGTGCCAGCAGAGACAGGGAGTACGAGACCCAGTACTTC. It encodes CASRDREYETQYF.

The chain uses TRBV7-2 and TRBJ1-6; D is ambiguous. Trimming stripped 1 base from V and 7 bases from J, with 8 bases between. This CDR3 region has 14 residues. Germline assignment: CDR1 SGHTA and CDR2 FQGNSA. CDR3 in DNA: TGTGCCAGCAGCTTAGACACCCGAAATTCACCCCTCCACTTT. Translating gives CASSLDTRNSPLHF.